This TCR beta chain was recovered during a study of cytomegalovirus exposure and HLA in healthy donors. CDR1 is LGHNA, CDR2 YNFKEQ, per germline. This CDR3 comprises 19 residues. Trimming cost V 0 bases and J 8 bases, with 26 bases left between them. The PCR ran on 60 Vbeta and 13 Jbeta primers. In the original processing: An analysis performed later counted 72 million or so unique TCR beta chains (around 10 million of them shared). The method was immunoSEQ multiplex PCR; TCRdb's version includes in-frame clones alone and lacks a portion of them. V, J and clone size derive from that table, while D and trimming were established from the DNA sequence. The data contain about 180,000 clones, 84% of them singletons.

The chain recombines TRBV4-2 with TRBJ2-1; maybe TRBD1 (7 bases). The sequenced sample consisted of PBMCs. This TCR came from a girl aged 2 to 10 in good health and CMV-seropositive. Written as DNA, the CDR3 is TGTGCCAGCAGCCAAGATAGAGGTGAGGCGGGACAGCTTAGACATGAGCAGTTCTTC. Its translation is CASSQDRGEAGQLRHEQFF.